This T cell receptor beta chain is drawn from a study of cytomegalovirus exposure and HLA in healthy donors. Background on the study: An early release of data contained 70 million to 95 million unique TCRs, which came from HLA-typed donors. Findings and caveats of the study: Presence/absence comparisons presumed near-even sequencing depth among donors. Earlier analysis found most TCR beta V segments productive about 90% or about 30% of the time. Researchers reported in a later analysis that a missense DCLRE1C variant was tied to TCR beta V- and J-gene trimming.

Both 60 Vbeta primers and 13 Jbeta primers went into the PCR. Data came from immunoSEQ multiplex PCR; TCRdb stores just in-frame clones and leaves some out. The top ten clones hold less than 15% of a sample with tens of thousands of clones, about three quarters of them seen once. This clone came up a few times. Its antigen is unidentified. CDR3 length: 15 residues. Trimming took 8 bases from V and 3 from J; bases not matched to a gene: 10. Material for sequencing was PBMCs. The chain links TRBV23-1 to TRBJ2-7; TRBD2 agrees at 10 bases. TRBV23-1 is sorted into the ORF group, with uncertain function. This receptor was identified in a woman between 50 and 59 years old in good health and CMV-seropositive. The CDR3: CASSIAGGNCYEQYF. CDR3 in DNA: TGCGCCAGCTCCATAGCGGGAGGTAACTGCTACGAGCAGTACTTC.